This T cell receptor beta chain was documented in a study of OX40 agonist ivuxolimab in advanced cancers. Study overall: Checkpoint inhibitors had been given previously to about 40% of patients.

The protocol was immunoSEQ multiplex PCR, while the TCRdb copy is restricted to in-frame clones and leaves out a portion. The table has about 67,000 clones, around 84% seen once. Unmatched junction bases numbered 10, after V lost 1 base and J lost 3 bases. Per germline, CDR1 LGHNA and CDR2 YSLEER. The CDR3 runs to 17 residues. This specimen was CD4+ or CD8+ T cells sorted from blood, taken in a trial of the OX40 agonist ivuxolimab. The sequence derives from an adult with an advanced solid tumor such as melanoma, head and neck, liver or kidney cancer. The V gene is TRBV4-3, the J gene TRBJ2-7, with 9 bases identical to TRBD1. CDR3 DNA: TGCGCCAGCAGCCAAGGGGAGATCTGGGGACAGGGCTACGAGCAGTACTTC. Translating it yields CASSQGEIWGQGYEQYF.